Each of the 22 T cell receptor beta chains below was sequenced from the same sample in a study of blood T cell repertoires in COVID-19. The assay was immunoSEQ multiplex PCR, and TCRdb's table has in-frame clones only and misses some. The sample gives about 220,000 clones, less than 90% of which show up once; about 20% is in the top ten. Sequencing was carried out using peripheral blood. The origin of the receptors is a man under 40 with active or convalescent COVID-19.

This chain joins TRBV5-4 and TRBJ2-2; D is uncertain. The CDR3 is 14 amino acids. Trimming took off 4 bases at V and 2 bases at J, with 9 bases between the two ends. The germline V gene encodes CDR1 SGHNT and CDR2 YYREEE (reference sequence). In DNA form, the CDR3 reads TGTGCCAGCAGCGTCACGACAAACACCGGGGAGCTGTTTTTT. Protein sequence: CASSVTTNTGELFF.

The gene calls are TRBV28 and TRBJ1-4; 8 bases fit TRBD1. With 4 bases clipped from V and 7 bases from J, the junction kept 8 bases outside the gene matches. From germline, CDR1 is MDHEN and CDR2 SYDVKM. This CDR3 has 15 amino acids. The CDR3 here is CASSWTGPKGEKLFF. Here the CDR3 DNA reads TGTGCCAGCAGTTGGACAGGGCCCAAAGGTGAAAAACTGTTTTTT.

In DNA, the CDR3 is TGCGCCAGCAGTGATTTTAGCGGGGTCGCCTCCTACGAGCAGTACTTC. It codes for CASSDFSGVASYEQYF. This rearrangement joins TRBV10-2 to TRBJ2-7; 8 nucleotides agree with TRBD2. The germline V gene encodes CDR1 WSHSY and CDR2 SAAADI. The CDR3 has 16 amino acids. Unmatched junction bases numbered 7, after V lost 3 bases and J lost 0 bases.

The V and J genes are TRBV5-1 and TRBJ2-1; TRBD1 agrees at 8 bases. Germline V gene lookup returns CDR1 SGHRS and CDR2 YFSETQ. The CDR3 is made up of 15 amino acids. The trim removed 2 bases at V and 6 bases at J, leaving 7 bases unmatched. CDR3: CASSFTGGEANEQFF. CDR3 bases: TGCGCCAGCAGCTTCACAGGGGGAGAGGCCAATGAGCAGTTCTTC. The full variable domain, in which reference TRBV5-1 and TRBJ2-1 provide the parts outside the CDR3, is KAGVTQTPRYLIKTRGQQVTLSCSPISGHRSVSWYQQTPGQGLQFLFEYFSETQRNKGNFPGRFSGRQFSNSRSEMNVSTLELGDSALYLCASSFTGGEANEQFFGPGTRLTVL.

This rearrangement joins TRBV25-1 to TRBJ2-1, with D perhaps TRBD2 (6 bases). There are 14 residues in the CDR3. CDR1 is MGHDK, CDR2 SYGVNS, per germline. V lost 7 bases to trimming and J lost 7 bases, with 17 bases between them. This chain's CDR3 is CASTSGQPVNEQFF. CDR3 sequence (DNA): TGTGCCAGCACAAGCGGGCAGCCCGTAAATGAGCAGTTCTTC. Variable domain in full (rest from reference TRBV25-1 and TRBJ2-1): EADIYQTPRYLVIGTGKKITLECSQTMGHDKMYWYQQDPGMELHLIHYSYGVNSTEKGDLSSESTVSRIRTEHFPLTLESARPSHTSQYLCASTSGQPVNEQFFGPGTRLTVL.

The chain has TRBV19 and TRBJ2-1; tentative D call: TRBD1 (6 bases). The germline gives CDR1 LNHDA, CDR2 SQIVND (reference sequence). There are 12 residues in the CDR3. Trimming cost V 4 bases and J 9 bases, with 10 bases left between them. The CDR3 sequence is CASSTTGFEQFF. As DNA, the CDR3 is TGTGCCAGTAGTACCACAGGGTTTGAGCAGTTCTTC.

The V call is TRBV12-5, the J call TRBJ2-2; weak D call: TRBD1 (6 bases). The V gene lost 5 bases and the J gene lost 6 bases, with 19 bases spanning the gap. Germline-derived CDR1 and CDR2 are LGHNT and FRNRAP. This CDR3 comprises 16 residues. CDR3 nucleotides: TGTGCTAGTGGTCGGGGTTACACAGGGTTTCCCGGGGAGCTGTTTTTT. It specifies CASGRGYTGFPGELFF.

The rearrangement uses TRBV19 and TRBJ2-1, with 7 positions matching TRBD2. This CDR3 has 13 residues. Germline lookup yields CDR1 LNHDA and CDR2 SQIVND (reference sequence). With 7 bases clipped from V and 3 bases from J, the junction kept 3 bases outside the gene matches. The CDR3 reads CASNQRGYNEQFF. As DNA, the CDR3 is TGTGCCAGTAACCAGCGGGGCTACAATGAGCAGTTCTTC.

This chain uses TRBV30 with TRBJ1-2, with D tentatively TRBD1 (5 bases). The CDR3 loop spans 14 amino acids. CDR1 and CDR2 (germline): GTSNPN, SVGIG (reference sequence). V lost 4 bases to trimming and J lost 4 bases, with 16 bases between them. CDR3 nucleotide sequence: TGTGCCTGGAAGTGGGGACGGGGGGGCTATGGCTACACCTTC. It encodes CAWKWGRGGYGYTF. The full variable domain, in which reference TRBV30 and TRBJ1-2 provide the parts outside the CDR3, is SQTIHQWPATLVQPVGSPLSLECTVEGTSNPNLYWYRQAAGRGLQLLFYSVGIGQISSEVPQNLSASRPQDRQFILSSKKLLLSDSGFYLCAWKWGRGGYGYTFGSGTRLTVV.

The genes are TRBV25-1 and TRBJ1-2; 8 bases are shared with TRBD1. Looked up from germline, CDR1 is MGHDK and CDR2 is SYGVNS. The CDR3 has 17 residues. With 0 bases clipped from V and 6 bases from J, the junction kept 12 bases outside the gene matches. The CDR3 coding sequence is TGTGCCAGCAGTGAATATATAGTGGGCCAGGGGGCCAATGGCTACACCTTC. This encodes CASSEYIVGQGANGYTF.

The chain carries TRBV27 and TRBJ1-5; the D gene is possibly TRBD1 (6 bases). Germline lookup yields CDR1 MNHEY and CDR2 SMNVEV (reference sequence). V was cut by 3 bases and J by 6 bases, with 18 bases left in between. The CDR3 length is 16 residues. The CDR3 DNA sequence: TGTGCCAGCAGTTTCCTCTGGGGGGGGCAGGTTCAGCCCCAGCATTTT. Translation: CASSFLWGGQVQPQHF.

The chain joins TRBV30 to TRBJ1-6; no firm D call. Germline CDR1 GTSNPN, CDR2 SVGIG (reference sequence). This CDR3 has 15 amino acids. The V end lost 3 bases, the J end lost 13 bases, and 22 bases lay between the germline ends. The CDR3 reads CAWSQGGQVGRPLHF. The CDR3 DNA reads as TGTGCCTGGAGCCAAGGAGGGCAGGTTGGAAGGCCCCTCCACTTT. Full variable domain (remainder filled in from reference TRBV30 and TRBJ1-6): SQTIHQWPATLVQPVGSPLSLECTVEGTSNPNLYWYRQAAGRGLQLLFYSVGIGQISSEVPQNLSASRPQDRQFILSSKKLLLSDSGFYLCAWSQGGQVGRPLHFGNGTRLTVT.

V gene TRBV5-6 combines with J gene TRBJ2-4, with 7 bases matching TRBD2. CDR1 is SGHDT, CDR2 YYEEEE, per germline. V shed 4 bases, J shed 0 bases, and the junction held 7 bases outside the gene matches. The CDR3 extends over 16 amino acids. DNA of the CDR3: TGTGCCAGCAGCCCGCTGGGGGGGGGAGCCAAAAACATTCAGTACTTC. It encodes CASSPLGGGAKNIQYF.

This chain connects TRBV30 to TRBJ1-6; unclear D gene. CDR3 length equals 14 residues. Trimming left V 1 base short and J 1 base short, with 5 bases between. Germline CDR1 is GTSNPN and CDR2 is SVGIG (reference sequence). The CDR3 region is CAWSAGSYNSPLHF. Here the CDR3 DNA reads TGTGCCTGGAGTGCGGGGTCCTATAATTCACCCCTCCACTTT.

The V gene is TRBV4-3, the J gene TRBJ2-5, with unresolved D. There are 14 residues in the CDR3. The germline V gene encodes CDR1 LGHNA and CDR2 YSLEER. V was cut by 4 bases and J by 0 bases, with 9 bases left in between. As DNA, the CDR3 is TGCGCCAGCAGCCCACGGAGCTACCAAGAGACCCAGTACTTC. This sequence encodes CASSPRSYQETQYF.

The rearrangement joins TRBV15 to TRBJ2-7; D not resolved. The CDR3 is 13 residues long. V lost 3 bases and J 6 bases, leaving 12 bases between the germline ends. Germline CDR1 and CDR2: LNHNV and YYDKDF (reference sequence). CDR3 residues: CATSRGESPEQYF. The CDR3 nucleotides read TGTGCCACCAGCAGGGGCGAAAGCCCCGAGCAGTACTTC.

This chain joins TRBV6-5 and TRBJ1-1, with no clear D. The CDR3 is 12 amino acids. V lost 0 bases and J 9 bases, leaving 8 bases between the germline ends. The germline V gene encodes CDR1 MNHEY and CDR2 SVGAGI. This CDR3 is CASSYSTGKAFF. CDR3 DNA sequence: TGTGCCAGCAGTTACTCGACGGGGAAAGCTTTCTTT.

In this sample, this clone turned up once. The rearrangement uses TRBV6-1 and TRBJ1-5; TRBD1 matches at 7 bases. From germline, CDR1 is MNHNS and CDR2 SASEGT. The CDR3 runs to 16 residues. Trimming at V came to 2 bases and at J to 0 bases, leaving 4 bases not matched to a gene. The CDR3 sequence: CASSERTGYSNQPQHF. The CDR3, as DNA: TGTGCCAGCAGTGAACGGACAGGTTATAGCAATCAGCCCCAGCATTTT.

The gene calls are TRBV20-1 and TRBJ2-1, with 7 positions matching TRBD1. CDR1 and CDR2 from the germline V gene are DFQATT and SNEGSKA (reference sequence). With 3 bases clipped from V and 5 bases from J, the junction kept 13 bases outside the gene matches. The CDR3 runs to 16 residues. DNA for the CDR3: TGCAGTGCTAGTTCAGGGGGAACGGCGGTTAACAATGAGCAGTTCTTC. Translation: CSASSGGTAVNNEQFF.

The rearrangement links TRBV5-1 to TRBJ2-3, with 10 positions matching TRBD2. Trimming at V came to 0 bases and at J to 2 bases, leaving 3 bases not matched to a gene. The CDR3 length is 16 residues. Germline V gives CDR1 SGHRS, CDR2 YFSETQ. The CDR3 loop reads CASSLESGGVTDTQYF. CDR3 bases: TGCGCCAGCAGCTTGGAAAGCGGGGGGGTCACAGATACGCAGTATTTT.

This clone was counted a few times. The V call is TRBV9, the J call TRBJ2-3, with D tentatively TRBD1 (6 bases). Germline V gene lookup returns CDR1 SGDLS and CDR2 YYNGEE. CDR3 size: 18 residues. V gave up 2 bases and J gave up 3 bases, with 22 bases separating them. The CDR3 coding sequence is TGTGCCAGCAGCGTGGAGGACAGCCTGTCTATGGGGACAGATACGCAGTATTTT. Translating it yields CASSVEDSLSMGTDTQYF.

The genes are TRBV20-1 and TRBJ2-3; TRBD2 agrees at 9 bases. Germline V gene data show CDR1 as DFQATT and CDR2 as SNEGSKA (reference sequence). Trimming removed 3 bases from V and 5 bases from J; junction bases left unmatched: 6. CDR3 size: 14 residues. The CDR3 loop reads CSASEAGGQDTQYF. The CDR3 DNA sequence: TGCAGTGCTAGTGAGGCGGGGGGGCAAGATACGCAGTATTTT.